The present T cell receptor (beta chain) was sequenced within a study of PD-1 blockade in classical Hodgkin lymphoma. Sequencing was performed with immunoSEQ multiplex PCR; in TCRdb, only in-frame clones are kept and a portion is missing. The profile shows approximately 52,000 clones, about nine tenths of them singletons. The time point: cycle 4 day 1 (C4D1), after 6 weeks of nivolumab. Each patient experienced a relapse that followed autologous stem cell transplantation, and brentuximab vedotin exposure varied. The CDR3 runs 13 residues. The germline V gene encodes CDR1 LNHDA and CDR2 SQIVND (reference sequence). V shed 1 base and J shed 3 bases, with 7 bases lying between them.

The chain uses TRBV19 and TRBJ2-7; D is unresolved. This TCR was recovered from a human donor with classical Hodgkin lymphoma. The sequenced sample was peripheral blood mononuclear cells (PBMCs), obtained before the fourth cycle of nivolumab. CDR3 in amino acids: CASSIGQFYEQYF. CDR3 bases: TGTGCCAGTAGTATAGGGCAATTCTACGAGCAGTACTTC.